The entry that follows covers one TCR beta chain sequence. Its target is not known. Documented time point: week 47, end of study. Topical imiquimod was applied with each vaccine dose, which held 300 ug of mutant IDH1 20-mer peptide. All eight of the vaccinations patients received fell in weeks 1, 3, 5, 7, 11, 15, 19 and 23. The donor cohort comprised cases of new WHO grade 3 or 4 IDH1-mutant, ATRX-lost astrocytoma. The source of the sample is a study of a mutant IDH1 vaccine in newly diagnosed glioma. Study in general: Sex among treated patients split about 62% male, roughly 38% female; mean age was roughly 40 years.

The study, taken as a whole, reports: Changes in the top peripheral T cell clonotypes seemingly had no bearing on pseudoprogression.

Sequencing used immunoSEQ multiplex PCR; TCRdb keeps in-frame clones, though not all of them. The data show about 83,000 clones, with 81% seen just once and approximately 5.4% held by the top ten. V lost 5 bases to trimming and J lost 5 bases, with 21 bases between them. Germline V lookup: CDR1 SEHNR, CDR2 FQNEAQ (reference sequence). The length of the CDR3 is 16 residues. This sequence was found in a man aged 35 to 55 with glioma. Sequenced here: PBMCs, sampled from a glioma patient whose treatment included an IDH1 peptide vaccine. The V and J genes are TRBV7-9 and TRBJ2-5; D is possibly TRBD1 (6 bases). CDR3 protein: CASSPRNRVLGETQYF. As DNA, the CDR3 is TGTGCCAGCAGCCCCCGAAACAGGGTTCTAGGGGAGACCCAGTACTTC.